The rows below give T cell receptor beta chains drawn from one sample of a study of long-term antiretroviral therapy in people with HIV. Here immunoSEQ multiplex PCR was the method, and the copy in TCRdb shows in-frame clones only, minus some. Of about 27,000 clones listed, roughly 80% are singletons. Sequencing was performed on unsorted PBMCs, taken 3 years after starting antiretroviral therapy. The receptors stem from a man aged 40-50 years with HIV. The CDR3 runs from the conserved cysteine through the conserved F or W. D genes are given only for firm matches. Not all rows give a size; the values are once, few, many and, for expanded clones, a class.

clone_size: few; d_call: .; j_call: TRBJ2-5; v_call: TRBV5-4; cdr3_aa: CASSFGRVETQYF; cdr3_nt: TGTGCCAGCAGCTTCGGCAGGGTCGAGACCCAGTACTTC
clone_size: once; d_call: TRBD2; j_call: TRBJ2-3; v_call: TRBV11-3; cdr3_aa: CASSPSRLAGETDTQYF; cdr3_nt: TGTGCCAGCAGCCCCTCTCGACTAGCGGGAGAAACAGATACGCAGTATTTT
clone_size: .; d_call: .; j_call: TRBJ1-6; v_call: TRBV11-2; cdr3_aa: CASSLGIMGGGSNSPLHF; cdr3_nt: TGTGCCAGCAGCTTAGGAATTATGGGAGGAGGTAGTAATTCACCCCTCCACTTT
clone_size: few; d_call: TRBD1; j_call: TRBJ1-3; v_call: TRBV5-5; cdr3_aa: CASSPRDRSVDTIYF; cdr3_nt: TGTGCCAGCAGCCCCCGGGACAGGTCGGTAGACACCATATATTTT
clone_size: .; d_call: .; j_call: TRBJ2-3; v_call: TRBV7-2; cdr3_aa: CASSGGFIADTQYF; cdr3_nt: TGTGCCAGCAGCGGAGGGTTTATAGCAGATACGCAGTATTTT
clone_size: .; d_call: .; j_call: TRBJ2-2; v_call: TRBV7-2; cdr3_aa: CASSFQGGGELFF; cdr3_nt: TGTGCCAGCAGCTTTCAGGGCGGGGGGGAGCTGTTTTTT
clone_size: few; d_call: .; j_call: TRBJ2-7; v_call: TRBV18; cdr3_aa: CASSPSGSGLLTEQYF; cdr3_nt: TGTGCCAGCTCACCAAGTGGTAGCGGACTACTAACGGAGCAGTACTTC
clone_size: .; d_call: .; j_call: TRBJ2-5; v_call: TRBV4-1; cdr3_aa: CASSQHSGQGETQYF; cdr3_nt: TGCGCCAGCAGCCAACACTCTGGTCAGGGAGAGACCCAGTACTTC
clone_size: .; d_call: .; j_call: TRBJ2-1; v_call: TRBV10-3; cdr3_aa: CAISGDINEQFF; cdr3_nt: TGTGCCATCAGTGGGGACATAAATGAGCAGTTCTTC
clone_size: .; d_call: .; j_call: TRBJ1-1; v_call: TRBV5-1; cdr3_aa: CASSLAGGMNTEAFF; cdr3_nt: TGCGCCAGCAGCTTGGCGGGGGGAATGAACACTGAAGCTTTCTTT
clone_size: few; d_call: TRBD2; j_call: TRBJ2-2; v_call: TRBV27; cdr3_aa: CASSFIPSGRAFNTGELFF; cdr3_nt: TGTGCCAGCAGTTTCATTCCTAGCGGGAGGGCCTTCAACACCGGGGAGCTGTTTTTT
clone_size: .; d_call: TRBD2; j_call: TRBJ2-7; v_call: TRBV9; cdr3_aa: CASSPQNSGSGEQYF; cdr3_nt: TGTGCCAGCAGCCCCCAAAATAGCGGGAGCGGCGAGCAGTACTTC
clone_size: .; d_call: TRBD2; j_call: TRBJ2-2; v_call: TRBV30; cdr3_aa: CAWSVLAGGELFF; cdr3_nt: TGTGCCTGGAGTGTCCTAGCGGGCGGGGAGCTGTTTTTT
clone_size: once; d_call: .; j_call: TRBJ2-2; v_call: TRBV7-2; cdr3_aa: CASSLAAGDTGELFF; cdr3_nt: TGTGCCAGCAGCTTAGCGGCAGGGGACACCGGGGAGCTGTTTTTT
clone_size: .; d_call: TRBD1; j_call: TRBJ1-3; v_call: TRBV7-9; cdr3_aa: CASSSTDRGPGNTIYF; cdr3_nt: TGTGCCAGCAGCTCCACGGACAGGGGGCCTGGAAACACCATATATTTT
clone_size: large; d_call: .; j_call: TRBJ2-7; v_call: TRBV9; cdr3_aa: CASSVGHGSSYEQYF; cdr3_nt: TGTGCCAGCAGCGTGGGACACGGGAGCTCCTACGAGCAGTACTTC
clone_size: .; d_call: .; j_call: TRBJ2-7; v_call: TRBV28; cdr3_aa: CASSLGTGELAGSTLYEQYF; cdr3_nt: TGTGCCAGCAGTTTGGGGACAGGGGAACTAGCGGGGAGCACACTCTACGAGCAGTACTTC
clone_size: .; d_call: .; j_call: TRBJ2-2; v_call: TRBV9; cdr3_aa: CASSVAGANTGELFF; cdr3_nt: TGTGCCAGCAGCGTAGCCGGTGCGAACACCGGGGAGCTGTTTTTT
clone_size: .; d_call: .; j_call: TRBJ1-6; v_call: TRBV9; cdr3_aa: CASSLGLQNSPLHF; cdr3_nt: TGTGCCAGCAGCCTAGGACTACAAAATTCACCCCTCCACTTT
clone_size: .; d_call: TRBD1; j_call: TRBJ2-7; v_call: TRBV11-2; cdr3_aa: CASSLTGGYYEQYF; cdr3_nt: TGTGCCAGCAGCTTGACAGGGGGGTATTACGAGCAGTACTTC
clone_size: .; d_call: .; j_call: TRBJ2-5; v_call: TRBV6-5; cdr3_aa: CASSLSGTASWTRYF; cdr3_nt: TGTGCCAGCAGCTTATCCGGGACGGCGTCTTGGACCCGGTACTTC
clone_size: .; d_call: TRBD2; j_call: TRBJ2-5; v_call: TRBV19; cdr3_aa: CASSMSSGSGETQYF; cdr3_nt: TGTGCCAGTAGTATGTCTAGCGGGAGTGGAGAGACCCAGTACTTC
clone_size: .; d_call: TRBD1; j_call: TRBJ1-2; v_call: TRBV2; cdr3_aa: CASGSTGRDGYTF; cdr3_nt: TGTGCCAGCGGTTCGACAGGGCGTGACGGCTACACCTTC
clone_size: .; d_call: TRBD2; j_call: TRBJ2-2; v_call: TRBV9; cdr3_aa: CASSLTTSGRAQGTGELFF; cdr3_nt: TGTGCCAGCAGCCTCACGACTAGCGGGAGGGCCCAGGGCACCGGGGAGCTGTTTTTT
clone_size: .; d_call: .; j_call: TRBJ1-6; v_call: TRBV2; cdr3_aa: CASITEVNSPLHF; cdr3_nt: TGTGCCAGCATCACGGAGGTGAATTCACCCCTCCACTTT
clone_size: .; d_call: .; j_call: TRBJ2-3; v_call: TRBV6-6; cdr3_aa: CASRGFTDTQYF; cdr3_nt: TGTGCCAGCAGGGGATTCACAGATACGCAGTATTTT
clone_size: .; d_call: .; j_call: TRBJ2-7; v_call: TRBV18; cdr3_aa: CASSPLPDRVEQYF; cdr3_nt: TGTGCCAGCTCACCCCTCCCCGATCGTGTCGAGCAGTACTTC
clone_size: .; d_call: .; j_call: TRBJ2-7; v_call: TRBV6-5; cdr3_aa: CASSYDRPSVGYEQYF; cdr3_nt: TGTGCCAGCAGTTACGACAGGCCATCTGTGGGCTACGAGCAGTACTTC
clone_size: .; d_call: .; j_call: TRBJ2-3; v_call: TRBV27; cdr3_aa: CATRVISTDTQYF; cdr3_nt: TGTGCCACCCGAGTGATTAGCACAGATACGCAGTATTTT
clone_size: .; d_call: TRBD1; j_call: TRBJ2-3; v_call: TRBV19; cdr3_aa: CASSIMSQGGTDTQYF; cdr3_nt: TGTGCCAGTAGTATTATGTCACAGGGGGGCACAGATACGCAGTATTTT
clone_size: .; d_call: .; j_call: TRBJ2-7; v_call: TRBV5-1; cdr3_aa: CASSLFPTRSYEQYF; cdr3_nt: TGCGCCAGCAGCTTGTTCCCGACGAGATCCTACGAGCAGTACTTC
clone_size: .; d_call: TRBD2; j_call: TRBJ2-1; v_call: TRBV4-1; cdr3_aa: CASSQVVSLAVSYNEQFF; cdr3_nt: TGCGCCAGCAGCCAAGTAGTATCGCTAGCGGTATCCTACAATGAGCAGTTCTTC
clone_size: .; d_call: TRBD2; j_call: TRBJ2-7; v_call: TRBV30; cdr3_aa: CAWGTSGFSYEQYF; cdr3_nt: TGTGCCTGGGGGACTAGCGGTTTCTCCTACGAGCAGTACTTC
clone_size: .; d_call: .; j_call: TRBJ2-7; v_call: TRBV5-8; cdr3_aa: CASSDGTPAIYEQYF; cdr3_nt: TGTGCCAGCAGCGACGGGACCCCGGCGATCTACGAGCAGTACTTC
clone_size: .; d_call: TRBD1; j_call: TRBJ2-7; v_call: TRBV23-1; cdr3_aa: CASSHSPGQGNLGEQYF; cdr3_nt: TGCGCCAGCAGTCATTCTCCGGGACAGGGGAACTTGGGCGAGCAGTACTTC
clone_size: .; d_call: TRBD1; j_call: TRBJ1-1; v_call: TRBV28; cdr3_aa: CASNIQGAGGNTEAFF; cdr3_nt: TGTGCCAGCAACATACAGGGGGCAGGCGGAAACACTGAAGCTTTCTTT
clone_size: .; d_call: .; j_call: TRBJ2-5; v_call: TRBV28; cdr3_aa: CASTMGGGPETQYF; cdr3_nt: TGTGCCAGCACCATGGGAGGGGGTCCAGAGACCCAGTACTTC
clone_size: .; d_call: TRBD1; j_call: TRBJ1-4; v_call: TRBV6-1; cdr3_aa: CASSADRGEKLFF; cdr3_nt: TGTGCCAGCAGCGCCGACAGGGGGGAAAAACTGTTTTTT
clone_size: .; d_call: TRBD2; j_call: TRBJ2-1; v_call: TRBV11-2; cdr3_aa: CASNREGVNEQFF; cdr3_nt: TGTGCCAGCAATCGGGAGGGGGTCAATGAGCAGTTCTTC
clone_size: .; d_call: TRBD1; j_call: TRBJ2-5; v_call: TRBV27; cdr3_aa: CASSSIQGPPESETQYF; cdr3_nt: TGTGCCAGCAGTTCTATACAGGGGCCCCCCGAGTCGGAGACCCAGTACTTC
clone_size: .; d_call: .; j_call: TRBJ2-1; v_call: TRBV6-5; cdr3_aa: CASSLGRDFVNEQFF; cdr3_nt: TGTGCCAGCAGCCTCGGGCGTGACTTCGTCAATGAGCAGTTCTTC
clone_size: .; d_call: TRBD2; j_call: TRBJ2-5; v_call: TRBV5-4; cdr3_aa: CASSSLRTSGEETQYF; cdr3_nt: TGTGCCAGCAGCTCACTGCGGACTAGCGGCGAAGAGACCCAGTACTTC
clone_size: few; d_call: .; j_call: TRBJ1-5; v_call: TRBV2; cdr3_aa: CASSAVVGQWGNQPQHF; cdr3_nt: TGTGCCAGCAGTGCAGTGGTTGGTCAGTGGGGCAATCAGCCCCAGCATTTT
clone_size: few; d_call: TRBD2; j_call: TRBJ2-7; v_call: TRBV2; cdr3_aa: CASSTGQGLAGAVQHYEQYF; cdr3_nt: TGTGCCAGCAGCACAGGACAGGGACTAGCGGGAGCGGTGCAACACTACGAGCAGTACTTC
clone_size: few; d_call: TRBD2; j_call: TRBJ2-1; v_call: TRBV9; cdr3_aa: CASNPSGIYNEQFF; cdr3_nt: TGTGCCAGCAACCCTAGCGGCATATACAATGAGCAGTTCTTC
clone_size: .; d_call: .; j_call: TRBJ1-2; v_call: TRBV6-5; cdr3_aa: CASSSTGQTNYGYTF; cdr3_nt: TGTGCCAGCAGCTCTACGGGCCAAACGAACTATGGCTACACCTTC